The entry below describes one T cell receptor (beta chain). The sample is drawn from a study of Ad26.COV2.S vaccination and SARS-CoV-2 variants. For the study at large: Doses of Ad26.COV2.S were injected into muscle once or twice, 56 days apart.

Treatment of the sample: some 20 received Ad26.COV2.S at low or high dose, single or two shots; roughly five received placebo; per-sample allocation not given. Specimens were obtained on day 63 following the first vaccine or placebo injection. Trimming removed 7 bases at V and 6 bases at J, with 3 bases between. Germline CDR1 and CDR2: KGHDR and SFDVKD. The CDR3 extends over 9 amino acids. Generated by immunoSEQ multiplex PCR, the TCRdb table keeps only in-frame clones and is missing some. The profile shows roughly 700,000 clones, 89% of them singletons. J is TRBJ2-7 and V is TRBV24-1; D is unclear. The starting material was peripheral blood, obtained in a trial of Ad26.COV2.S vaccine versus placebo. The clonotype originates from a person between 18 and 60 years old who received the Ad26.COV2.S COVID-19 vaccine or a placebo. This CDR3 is CATRFEQYF. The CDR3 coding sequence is TGTGCCACCAGGTTCGAGCAGTACTTC.